These T cell receptor beta chains were read from a single sample in a study of cytomegalovirus exposure and HLA in healthy donors. Sequencing was performed with immunoSEQ multiplex PCR; in TCRdb, only in-frame clones are kept and a portion is missing. Altogether 110,000 or so clones are present, around 70% being singletons, with the ten largest covering 3.2%. The sequencing input was PBMCs. These receptor sequences come from a man in his thirties or forties in good health and CMV-seronegative. Each CDR3 is given with its conserved first and last residue. A D gene is named only where the DNA matches it firmly. Only part of the rows carry a size: once, few, many, or a class if the clone is expanded.

v_gene: TRBV9
j_gene: TRBJ2-3
abundance: -
d_gene: -
CDR3aa: CASSGPGGTADTQYF
CDR3nt: TGTGCCAGCAGCGGCCCCGGCGGGACTGCAGATACGCAGTATTTT

v_gene: TRBV28
j_gene: TRBJ1-1
abundance: -
d_gene: TRBD1
CDR3aa: CASSPGQAGGTEAFF
CDR3nt: TGTGCCAGCAGTCCCGGACAGGCCGGCGGGACTGAAGCTTTCTTT

v_gene: TRBV7-8
j_gene: TRBJ2-7
abundance: -
d_gene: -
CDR3aa: CASSLIRGFGYEQYF
CDR3nt: TGTGCCAGCAGCTTGATAAGGGGTTTCGGCTACGAGCAGTACTTC

v_gene: TRBV14
j_gene: TRBJ2-3
abundance: few
d_gene: -
CDR3aa: CASSETPLASTDTQYF
CDR3nt: TGTGCCAGCAGCGAAACACCGCTAGCGTCCACAGATACGCAGTATTTT

v_gene: TRBV30
j_gene: TRBJ2-3
abundance: -
d_gene: TRBD2
CDR3aa: CAWSGISSGITDTQYF
CDR3nt: TGTGCCTGGAGTGGGATTTCTAGCGGTATCACAGATACGCAGTATTTT

v_gene: TRBV5-1
j_gene: TRBJ2-7
abundance: -
d_gene: -
CDR3aa: CASSLDSLPYEQYF
CDR3nt: TGCGCCAGCAGCTTGGACAGCTTACCCTACGAGCAGTACTTC

v_gene: TRBV5-4
j_gene: TRBJ2-3
abundance: once
d_gene: TRBD2
CDR3aa: CASTMGLAGGADTQYF
CDR3nt: TGTGCCAGCACCATGGGGTTAGCGGGAGGGGCAGATACGCAGTATTTT

v_gene: TRBV2
j_gene: TRBJ1-2
abundance: -
d_gene: TRBD1
CDR3aa: CASTGQGGIDGYTF
CDR3nt: TGTGCCAGCACCGGACAGGGAGGAATCGATGGCTACACCTTC

v_gene: TRBV4-1
j_gene: TRBJ2-3
abundance: few
d_gene: -
CDR3aa: CASSQGPAVSPDTQYF
CDR3nt: TGCGCCAGCAGCCAAGGGCCAGCGGTAAGCCCAGATACGCAGTATTTT

v_gene: TRBV28
j_gene: TRBJ2-1
abundance: -
d_gene: TRBD2
CDR3aa: CASSPYSGTQFDEQFF
CDR3nt: TGTGCCAGCAGTCCATATAGCGGGACGCAGTTCGATGAGCAGTTCTTC

v_gene: TRBV6-5
j_gene: TRBJ1-5
abundance: -
d_gene: -
CDR3aa: CASSAGGFSNQPQHF
CDR3nt: TGTGCCAGCAGCGCGGGGGGTTTTAGCAATCAGCCCCAGCATTTT

v_gene: TRBV29-1
j_gene: TRBJ2-7
abundance: few
d_gene: -
CDR3aa: CSVYDSSYEQYF
CDR3nt: TGCAGCGTTTATGACAGCTCCTACGAGCAGTACTTC

v_gene: TRBV6-6
j_gene: TRBJ2-7
abundance: -
d_gene: TRBD1
CDR3aa: CASTRGQGASYEQYF
CDR3nt: TGTGCCAGCACCCGGGGACAGGGAGCATCCTACGAGCAGTACTTC

v_gene: TRBV30
j_gene: TRBJ2-2
abundance: -
d_gene: -
CDR3aa: CAWSRQNTGELFF
CDR3nt: TGTGCCTGGAGTAGACAGAACACCGGGGAGCTGTTTTTT

v_gene: TRBV19
j_gene: TRBJ1-1
abundance: -
d_gene: TRBD1
CDR3aa: CASSIGQGRTEAFF
CDR3nt: TGTGCCAGTAGTATTGGACAGGGGAGGACTGAAGCTTTCTTT

v_gene: TRBV7-7
j_gene: TRBJ2-7
abundance: -
d_gene: -
CDR3aa: CASSLEGILYEQYF
CDR3nt: TGTGCTAGCAGCTTAGAGGGGATCCTGTACGAGCAGTACTTC

v_gene: TRBV30
j_gene: TRBJ1-4
abundance: -
d_gene: -
CDR3aa: CAWSGAPSKLFF
CDR3nt: TGTGCCTGGAGCGGAGCACCGAGCAAACTGTTTTTT

v_gene: TRBV18
j_gene: TRBJ1-1
abundance: -
d_gene: -
CDR3aa: CASSPSGRGDEAFF
CDR3nt: TGTGCCAGCTCACCCTCCGGAAGGGGCGATGAAGCTTTCTTT

v_gene: TRBV28
j_gene: TRBJ1-2
abundance: -
d_gene: -
CDR3aa: CASSFGRAWGYTF
CDR3nt: TGTGCCAGCAGTTTCGGTAGAGCTTGGGGCTACACCTTC

v_gene: TRBV18
j_gene: TRBJ1-1
abundance: -
d_gene: -
CDR3aa: CASSPSERNTEAFF
CDR3nt: TGTGCCAGCTCACCATCAGAAAGGAACACTGAAGCTTTCTTT

v_gene: TRBV28
j_gene: TRBJ2-7
abundance: -
d_gene: TRBD1
CDR3aa: CASRQGSYYEQYF
CDR3nt: TGTGCCAGCCGACAGGGGTCCTACTACGAGCAGTACTTC

v_gene: TRBV5-6
j_gene: TRBJ2-3
abundance: few
d_gene: TRBD2
CDR3aa: CASRLNIGRIGDTQYF
CDR3nt: TGTGCCAGCAGGTTGAATATCGGGAGGATAGGAGATACGCAGTATTTT

v_gene: TRBV21-1
j_gene: TRBJ2-4
abundance: -
d_gene: -
CDR3aa: CASSPIFSLAKNIQYF
CDR3nt: TGTGCCAGCAGCCCCATCTTCTCACTAGCCAAAAACATTCAGTACTTC